These 8 T cell receptor beta chains originate from one sample sequenced in a study of T cell repertoires in cytomegalovirus infection. A single record per CDR3 protein comes from TCRdb applying MiXCR to the reads. The profile shows around 500,000 distinct CDR3 sequences, about 39% of them singletons. Antigen specificity for these receptors is unknown. The specimen comprised cultured PBMCs, sampled from culture after CMV antigen stimulation. These receptors came from a human donor in good health (CMV status not recorded). Some clones in this sample may be carry-over from other donors' samples.

The rearrangement uses TRBV7-4 and TRBJ2-5, with D unresolved. V lost 5 bases to trimming and J lost 4 bases, with 17 bases between them. Germline-derived CDR1 and CDR2 are SGHVT and SQSDAQ. The CDR3 is made up of 15 amino acids. This CDR3 reads CASSHRALRVETQYF. CDR3 in DNA: TGTGCCAGCAGCCACCGGGCTTTACGCGTAGAGACCCAGTACTTC.

V usage is TRBV4-1 and J usage is TRBJ2-5, with D possibly matching TRBD2 (5 bases). Germline V gene data show CDR1 as MGHRA and CDR2 as YSYEKL. Trimming shortened V by 3 bases and J by 0 bases, and 14 bases separated the two germline ends. The CDR3 loop spans 16 amino acids. For the CDR3, the DNA is TGCGCCAGCAGCCATGTGGGGAGAGGCAACCAAGAGACCCAGTACTTC. This codes for CASSHVGRGNQETQYF.

The chain combines TRBV6-2 or TRBV6-3 with TRBJ1-5; maybe TRBD1 (5 bases). Trimming pared 7 bases from V and 5 bases from J, leaving 15 bases between. The CDR3 loop spans 14 amino acids. Looked up from germline, CDR1 is MNHEY and CDR2 is SVGEGT. CDR3 in amino acids: CASTDGGSHQPQHF. In nucleotides, the CDR3 is TGTGCCAGCACCGACGGGGGATCACATCAGCCCCAGCATTTT.

There are a few counts of this clonotype. The rearrangement joins TRBV7-9 to TRBJ2-1; D is ambiguous. Germline CDR1 and CDR2: SEHNR and FQNEAQ (reference sequence). This CDR3 is built from 15 residues. The V gene lost 5 bases and the J gene lost 8 bases, with 19 bases spanning the gap. The CDR3 nucleotides are TGTGCCAGCAGCCCCACGAGAAACCAGGCCGATGAGCAGTTCTTC. Translated: CASSPTRNQADEQFF.

This clonotype appeared many times. This is likely a read error, given that the CDR3 carries no conserved phenylalanine or tryptophan at its end. The limits of the CDR3 on the DNA are not certain, so only TCRdb's listed CDR3 is given. This chain links TRBV7-2 with TRBJ2-7; the table gives TRBD1 as D, unverified against the DNA. The CDR3 is 13 amino acids long, termini counted. CDR1 and CDR2 (germline): SGHTA, FQGNSA. The CDR3 sequence: CASSSSGAPRAVL.

This clonotype turned up a few times. The CDR3 sequence: CASSPGLYHSYEQYF. The CDR3 DNA reads as TGTGCCAGCAGCCCCGGACTATACCACTCCTACGAGCAGTACTTC. V usage is TRBV7-2 and J usage is TRBJ2-7; D might be TRBD2 (6 bases). The germline CDR1 and CDR2 sequences are SGHTA and FQGNSA. With 5 bases removed from V and 0 bases from J, the gap between germline ends came to 14 bases. The CDR3 totals 15 residues.

The CDR3 DNA reads as TGTGCCAGCAGCGCACATCGGACTAGCGGGAGTAACAATGAGCAGTTCTTC. Encoded protein: CASSAHRTSGSNNEQFF. The gene calls are TRBV9 and TRBJ2-1, with 13 nucleotides matching TRBD2. The CDR3 sequence is 17 residues long. CDR1 and CDR2 (germline): SGDLS, YYNGEE. V shed 3 bases, J shed 5 bases, and the junction held 8 bases outside the gene matches.

The table lists this clonotype with a few counts. The chain couples TRBV7-4 to TRBJ2-1; D gene uncertain. V was clipped by 3 bases and J by 0 bases, with 15 bases between them. The CDR3 spans 17 residues. The germline V gene encodes CDR1 SGHVT and CDR2 SQSDAQ. The CDR3 protein is CASSFRVSLSSYNEQFF. The DNA of the CDR3 is TGTGCCAGCAGCTTTAGAGTCTCCTTGAGCTCCTACAATGAGCAGTTCTTC.